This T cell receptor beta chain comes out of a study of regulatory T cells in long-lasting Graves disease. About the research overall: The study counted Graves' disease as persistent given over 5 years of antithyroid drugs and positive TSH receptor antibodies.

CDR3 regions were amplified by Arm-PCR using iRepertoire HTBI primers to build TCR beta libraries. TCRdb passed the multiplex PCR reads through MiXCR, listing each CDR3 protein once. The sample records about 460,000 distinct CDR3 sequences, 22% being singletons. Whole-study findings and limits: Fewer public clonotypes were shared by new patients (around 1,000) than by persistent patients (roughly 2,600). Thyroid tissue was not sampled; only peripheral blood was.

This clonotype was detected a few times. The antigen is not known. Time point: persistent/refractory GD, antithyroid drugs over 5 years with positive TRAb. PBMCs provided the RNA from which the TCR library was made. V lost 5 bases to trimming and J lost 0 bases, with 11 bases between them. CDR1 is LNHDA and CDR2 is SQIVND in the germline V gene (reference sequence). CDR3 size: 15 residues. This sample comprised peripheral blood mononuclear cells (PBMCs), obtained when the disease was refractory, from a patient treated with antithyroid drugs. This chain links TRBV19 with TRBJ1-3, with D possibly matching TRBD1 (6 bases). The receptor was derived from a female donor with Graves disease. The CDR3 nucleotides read TGTGCCAGTAGTTTCGGGGGCCACTCTGGAAACACCATATATTTT. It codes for CASSFGGHSGNTIYF.